This TCR beta chain is drawn from a study of cytomegalovirus exposure and HLA in healthy donors. Study overall: The roughly 100 million unique TCR beta sequences, from about 170 million T cells, were found by an earlier analysis. Study-wide results and caveats: Rare TCR sequences dominated, though some public TCRs recurred in many donors. Accurate prediction of most subjects' HLA-A and HLA-B alleles from TCR beta sequences was reported. The study flagged about 150 TCR beta chains as cytomegalovirus-associated.

V lost 6 bases to trimming and J lost 1 base, with 8 bases between them. Germline V gene data show CDR1 as MNHEY and CDR2 as SMNVEV (reference sequence). The length of the CDR3 is 13 residues. Comments on this clone: What it binds is unknown.

The PCR had 60 Vbeta and 13 Jbeta primers. This table comes from immunoSEQ multiplex PCR, and its TCRdb copy is limited to in-frame clones, with some not included. This table holds some 120,000 clones, 70% to 80% found once. The sequencing input was PBMCs. The rearrangement joins TRBV27 to TRBJ2-3; D unclear. This receptor was identified in a man in his forties in good health and CMV-seropositive. The CDR3 region has the DNA TGTGCCAGCAGCTCCCCTTGCACAGATACGCAGTATTTT. It yields the protein CASSSPCTDTQYF.